One sample yielded the 2 T cell receptor beta chains listed below, sequenced in a study of T cell responses to AZD1222 COVID-19 vaccine. TCRdb's copy holds only in-frame clones and misses some; the assay was immunoSEQ multiplex PCR. The sample has about 150,000 clones, 90% seen once; the top ten hold about 6%. This specimen was peripheral blood, taken 28 days after the second AZD1222 dose. The source of these receptors is an adult who received the AZD1222 COVID-19 vaccine.

This sequence joins TRBV2 and TRBJ1-6, with D unclear. The germline gives CDR1 SNHLY, CDR2 FYNNEI. The CDR3 is made up of 14 amino acids. V was pared by 3 bases and J by 7 bases, with 10 bases between. CDR3 protein: CASSDSPGNSPLHF. CDR3 in DNA: TGTGCCAGCAGTGACAGCCCGGGAAATTCACCCCTCCACTTT. The complete variable domain, with remaining parts taken from reference TRBV2 and TRBJ1-6, reads EPEVTQTPSHQVTQMGQEVILRCVPISNHLYFYWYRQILGQKVEFLVSFYNNEISEKSEIFDDQFSVERPDGSNFTLKIRSTKLEDSAMYFCASSDSPGNSPLHFGNGTRLTVT.

The chain carries TRBV4-3 and TRBJ2-6, with D unclear. V shed 6 bases and J shed 0 bases, with 12 bases lying between them. The CDR3 has 16 amino acids. Germline V gene lookup returns CDR1 LGHNA and CDR2 YSLEER. The CDR3 DNA follows: TGCGCCAGCAGAGGCAGGTCGACCTCTGGGGCCAACGTCCTGACTTTC. Translation: CASRGRSTSGANVLTF.